What follows are 30 T cell receptor beta chains derived from one specimen sequenced in a study of blood T cell repertoires in COVID-19. Measured with immunoSEQ multiplex PCR; TCRdb has only the in-frame clones, and not every one. The table has about 160,000 clones, roughly 90% seen once. The sequencing input was peripheral blood. These receptors all stem from a man younger than 40 with COVID-19, enrolled during active disease.

The chain is built from TRBV5-6 and TRBJ1-2; 9 nucleotides agree with TRBD1. Germline V gene sequence: CDR1 SGHDT, CDR2 YYEEEE. V was clipped by 3 bases and J by 3 bases; unmatched bases: 9. There are 16 residues in the CDR3. The CDR3 reads CASSSKPGQGYYGYTF. The CDR3 DNA sequence: TGTGCCAGCAGCTCAAAACCGGGACAGGGTTACTATGGCTACACCTTC. The full variable domain, its missing parts supplied by reference TRBV5-6 and TRBJ1-2, is DAGVTQSPTHLIKTRGQQVTLRCSPKSGHDTVSWYQQALGQGPQFIFQYYEEEERQRGNFPDRFSGHQFPNYSSELNVNALLLGDSALYLCASSSKPGQGYYGYTFGSGTRLTVV.

The chain links TRBV18 to TRBJ2-2; TRBD1 agrees at 7 bases. In germline, CDR1 is KGHSH, CDR2 LQKENI. V was clipped by 0 bases and J by 3 bases; unmatched bases: 1. The CDR3 runs 15 residues. The CDR3: CASSPPGGYTGELFF. CDR3 DNA: TGTGCCAGCTCACCACCAGGGGGCTACACCGGGGAGCTGTTTTTT.

The genes are TRBV19 and TRBJ2-1; 10 bases map to TRBD1. Germline V gene lookup returns CDR1 LNHDA and CDR2 SQIVND (reference sequence). Trimming cost V 6 bases and J 7 bases; bases outside gene matches: 12. CDR3 length: 16 amino acids. As DNA, the CDR3 is TGTGCCAGTAGCCGAGAGGGGACAGGGGTATGGAATGAGCAGTTCTTC. It codes for CASSREGTGVWNEQFF.

CDR3 nucleotide sequence: TGTGCCAGCAATAGGGGGGGTATTGGAGATACGCAGTATTTT. It translates to CASNRGGIGDTQYF. This chain links TRBV9 with TRBJ2-3; D perhaps matches TRBD2 (7 bases). Germline values: CDR1 SGDLS, CDR2 YYNGEE. V lost 6 bases to trimming and J lost 5 bases, with 16 bases between them. The CDR3 consists of 14 residues.

The chain combines TRBV15 with TRBJ1-5, with TRBD1 matching 10 bases. With V trimmed by 2 bases and J by 5 bases, 6 bases remained unmatched. The CDR3 is 16 residues long. The V gene's germline CDR1 is LNHNV and CDR2 YYDKDF (reference sequence). The CDR3 DNA follows: TGTGCCACCAGCAGACCCCCCGGGACAGGGGATCAGCCCCAGCATTTT. Translation gives CATSRPPGTGDQPQHF.

This clone was detected only once. J is TRBJ2-1 and V is TRBV11-2, with 10 bases fitting TRBD2. This CDR3 region has 18 residues. Germline lookup yields CDR1 SGHAT and CDR2 FQNNGV. Trimming took 4 bases from V and 8 from J; bases not matched to a gene: 17. In nucleotides, the CDR3 is TGTGCCAGCAGCTCGGGGCCAGCGGGGGGGCTAACGGACGATGAGCAGTTCTTC. This codes for CASSSGPAGGLTDDEQFF.

This chain connects TRBV7-2 to TRBJ2-2; a weak D match, TRBD2 (5 bases). The ends were cut back, 7 bases at V and 7 bases at J, with 19 bases in the middle. Germline lookup yields CDR1 SGHTA and CDR2 FQGNSA. The CDR3 runs 15 residues. The CDR3 DNA reads as TGTGCCAGCACCCCCCAGTCGGGGTTAAGCGGGGAGCTGTTTTTT. It yields the protein CASTPQSGLSGELFF.

CDR3 region: CASNLQGINEQFF. The DNA of the CDR3 is TGTGCCAGCAATTTACAGGGAATCAATGAGCAGTTCTTC. This chain connects TRBV5-4 to TRBJ2-1; TRBD1 is a possible D gene (6 bases). Between the trimmed V and J ends, which lost 6 bases and 6 bases, there was a span of 13 bases. The CDR3 sequence is 13 residues long. Germline CDR1 and CDR2: SGHNT and YYREEE (reference sequence).

The V call is TRBV5-1, the J call TRBJ2-2, with D perhaps matching TRBD1 (6 bases). CDR3 size: 15 residues. V shed 5 bases and J shed 4 bases, with 15 bases lying between them. Looked up from germline, CDR1 is SGHRS and CDR2 is YFSETQ. The CDR3 DNA reads as TGCGCCAGCAGACCGCAGGGGATCGGCACCGGGGAGCTGTTTTTT. Translated, it gives CASRPQGIGTGELFF. Full variable domain (remainder filled in from reference TRBV5-1 and TRBJ2-2): KAGVTQTPRYLIKTRGQQVTLSCSPISGHRSVSWYQQTPGQGLQFLFEYFSETQRNKGNFPGRFSGRQFSNSRSEMNVSTLELGDSALYLCASRPQGIGTGELFFGEGSRLTVL.

This sequence joins TRBV27 and TRBJ2-3; D gene uncertain. CDR3 length: 15 residues. CDR1 and CDR2 (germline): MNHEY, SMNVEV (reference sequence). The V and J ends lost 5 bases and 2 bases respectively, with 14 bases between them. CDR3 in amino acids: CASSAPGVDTDTQYF. CDR3 in DNA: TGTGCCAGCAGTGCCCCCGGTGTAGACACAGATACGCAGTATTTT.

V and J are TRBV18 and TRBJ2-3; 7 positions agree with TRBD1. This CDR3 spans 15 amino acids. Germline V gene lookup returns CDR1 KGHSH and CDR2 LQKENI. With 2 bases clipped from V and 3 bases from J, the junction kept 5 bases outside the gene matches. In DNA form, the CDR3 reads TGTGCCAGCTCACCAAATACAGGGGTAACAGATACGCAGTATTTT. This encodes CASSPNTGVTDTQYF.

This sequence joins TRBV19 and TRBJ1-1; 8 bases line up with TRBD1. This CDR3 region has 14 residues. Germline CDR1 LNHDA, CDR2 SQIVND (reference sequence). The ends lost 5 bases at V and 0 bases at J; junction bases unmatched: 2. CDR3 nucleotides: TGTGCCAGTAGTGAGGACAGGGTGAACACTGAAGCTTTCTTT. It yields the protein CASSEDRVNTEAFF. The full variable domain, rest sourced from reference TRBV19 and TRBJ1-1, is DGGITQSPKYLFRKEGQNVTLSCEQNLNHDAMYWYRQDPGQGLRLIYYSQIVNDFQKGDIAEGYSVSREKKESFPLTVTSAQKNPTAFYLCASSEDRVNTEAFFGQGTRLTVV.

The chain recombines TRBV19 with TRBJ2-1; 7 positions match TRBD2. Germline V gene sequence: CDR1 LNHDA, CDR2 SQIVND (reference sequence). Trimming at V came to 4 bases and at J to 0 bases, leaving 3 bases not matched to a gene. This CDR3 spans 15 amino acids. The CDR3 nucleotides are TGTGCCAGTAGTAACACGGGGGGCTCCTACAATGAGCAGTTCTTC. It yields the protein CASSNTGGSYNEQFF.

The chain carries TRBV25-1 and TRBJ2-3; perhaps TRBD1 as D (7 bases). CDR3 length: 16 residues. The V end lost 3 bases, the J end lost 3 bases, and 16 bases lay between the germline ends. Per the germline V gene, CDR1 is MGHDK and CDR2 is SYGVNS. In DNA, the CDR3 is TGTGCCAGCAGTGATTGGAGGGGGCGAGTTACAGATACGCAGTATTTT. Amino acid sequence: CASSDWRGRVTDTQYF.

The rearrangement uses TRBV7-9 and TRBJ1-2, with 9 bases aligning to TRBD1. The length of the CDR3 is 14 residues. CDR1 is SEHNR and CDR2 is FQNEAQ in the germline V gene (reference sequence). J was trimmed by 7 bases and V by 4 bases; bases with no gene match: 7. The CDR3 reads CASSSSGTGSGYTF. The CDR3 DNA reads as TGTGCCAGCAGCTCCTCCGGGACAGGGTCTGGCTACACCTTC.

The chain employs TRBV2 and TRBJ2-1; TRBD1 matches 7 bases. This CDR3 has 13 residues. The germline V gene has CDR1 SNHLY and CDR2 FYNNEI. J lost 7 bases, V lost 7 bases, and 7 bases had no gene match. CDR3 in amino acids: CASMYRGTNEQFF. The CDR3 region has the DNA TGTGCCAGCATGTACAGGGGTACGAATGAGCAGTTCTTC.

The V call is TRBV6-5, the J call TRBJ1-1, with D uncertain. Trimming cost V 6 bases and J 1 base, with 15 bases left between them. Per germline, CDR1 MNHEY and CDR2 SVGAGI. The CDR3 runs 15 residues. In DNA, the CDR3 is TGTGCCAGCAGCCGCGGGGAGGGATGGAACACTGAAGCTTTCTTT. The encoded protein is CASSRGEGWNTEAFF.

J is TRBJ2-2 and V is TRBV28; possible D gene TRBD1, 5 bases. The V end lost 6 bases, the J end lost 1 base, and 12 bases lay between the germline ends. CDR1 and CDR2 from the germline V gene are MDHEN and SYDVKM. This CDR3 region has 15 residues. For the CDR3, the DNA is TGTGCCAGCAGGGATGACAGACTGAACACCGGGGAGCTGTTTTTT. It is translated as CASRDDRLNTGELFF.

This rearrangement joins TRBV9 to TRBJ1-2; 8 nucleotides match TRBD1. CDR1 is SGDLS, CDR2 YYNGEE, per germline. With 4 bases clipped from V and 1 base from J, the junction kept 12 bases outside the gene matches. The CDR3 is 17 residues long. The CDR3 is CASSLPRQGFFNYGYTF. In DNA form, the CDR3 reads TGTGCCAGCAGCCTGCCCCGACAGGGGTTCTTTAACTATGGCTACACCTTC.

The rearrangement links TRBV7-8 to TRBJ1-1, with TRBD1 matching over 8 bases. The CDR3 spans 13 residues. Germline CDR1 reads SGHVS; CDR2 reads FQNEAQ. Trimming took 6 bases from V and 7 from J; bases not matched to a gene: 7. The CDR3 is CASSPDREGEAFF. The CDR3 nucleotides read TGTGCCAGCAGTCCGGACAGGGAGGGTGAAGCTTTCTTT.

This sequence joins TRBV7-2 and TRBJ2-7; 9 bases line up with TRBD1. There are 16 residues in the CDR3. CDR1 and CDR2 from the germline V gene are SGHTA and FQGNSA. Losses at the gene ends were 5 bases for V and 6 bases for J; bases not matched to a gene: 14. CDR3 DNA sequence: TGTGCCAGCAGCCTCCTGGGGGGGACAGGGAATTTCGAGCAGTACTTC. Translated, it gives CASSLLGGTGNFEQYF.

This rearrangement joins TRBV7-2 to TRBJ2-7; D gene unclear. CDR3 length equals 14 residues. The V and J ends lost 7 bases and 0 bases respectively, with 13 bases between them. From germline, CDR1 is SGHTA and CDR2 FQGNSA. The CDR3 spells CASTSDLSSYEQYF. The CDR3 DNA sequence: TGTGCCAGCACCTCTGACTTAAGCTCCTACGAGCAGTACTTC.

The CDR3: CASSLQTGATIGYNEQFF. The CDR3 nucleotides read TGTGCCAGCAGCCTCCAGACAGGGGCCACGATTGGGTACAATGAGCAGTTCTTC. The chain has TRBV5-6 and TRBJ2-1; 8 bases line up with TRBD1. J lost 4 bases, V lost 4 bases, and 16 bases had no gene match. CDR3 length: 18 residues. Germline CDR1 is SGHDT and CDR2 is YYEEEE.

The chain links TRBV6-5 to TRBJ1-2, with a weak D call TRBD1 (5 bases). Germline CDR1 is MNHEY and CDR2 is SVGAGI. V lost 4 bases and J 7 bases, leaving 13 bases between the germline ends. The CDR3 runs 13 residues. CDR3 nucleotides: TGTGCCAGCAGTTTGGAGGGGAGGTCTGGCTACACCTTC. Translated, it gives CASSLEGRSGYTF.

The V call is TRBV9, the J call TRBJ1-4, with a weak D call TRBD1 (6 bases). V lost 3 bases, J lost 7 bases, and 16 bases lay in between. Germline lookup yields CDR1 SGDLS and CDR2 YYNGEE. This CDR3 spans 15 amino acids. The CDR3 loop reads CASSAQQGQGEKLFF. CDR3 nucleotides: TGTGCCAGCAGCGCCCAACAGGGTCAAGGTGAAAAACTGTTTTTT.

The chain links TRBV4-2 to TRBJ1-2; 10 bases are shared with TRBD1. Losses at the gene ends were 4 bases for V and 5 bases for J; bases not matched to a gene: 10. Per the germline V gene, CDR1 is LGHNA and CDR2 is YNFKEQ. This CDR3 comprises 16 residues. The CDR3 DNA is TGTGCCAGCAGCCGAGGAGGGACAGGGGATTATTATGGCTACACCTTC. Translated: CASSRGGTGDYYGYTF.

The chain links TRBV19 to TRBJ2-2, with D possibly TRBD1 on 6 matching bases. This CDR3 has 16 residues. CDR1 LNHDA and CDR2 SQIVND come from the germline V gene (reference sequence). Trimming shortened V by 3 bases and J by 4 bases, and 15 bases separated the two germline ends. The CDR3 sequence: CASSIMGASTTGELFF. DNA of the CDR3: TGTGCCAGTAGTATCATGGGGGCGTCGACCACCGGGGAGCTGTTTTTT.

In DNA, the CDR3 is TGTGCCAGCAGTATCCCCCGGGGTCAAGAGACCCAGTACTTC. Its protein is CASSIPRGQETQYF. The rearrangement joins TRBV6-2 or TRBV6-3 to TRBJ2-5; the D gene is possibly TRBD2 (5 bases). CDR1 is MNHEY and CDR2 is SVGEGT in the germline V gene. The CDR3 has 14 amino acids. The ends were cut back, 5 bases at V and 2 bases at J, with 12 bases in the middle.

This clone was seen once. The DNA for the CDR3 is TGCGCCAGCAGCCAAGTGGGGCTAGAAGAGACCCAGTACTTC. Its protein is CASSQVGLEETQYF. J is TRBJ2-5 and V is TRBV4-1, with TRBD1 as a possible D gene (5 bases). This CDR3 comprises 14 residues. Looked up from germline, CDR1 is MGHRA and CDR2 is YSYEKL. V was shortened by 1 base and J by 3 bases, with 9 bases between the two germline ends.

V and J are TRBV7-2 and TRBJ2-1; TRBD2 aligns across 11 bases. V lost 5 bases and J lost 9; bases outside the gene matches: 9. The CDR3 is 15 residues long. Germline loops: CDR1 SGHTA, CDR2 FQGNSA. The CDR3 here is CASSALAGARIEQFF. CDR3 nucleotides: TGTGCCAGCAGCGCACTAGCGGGGGCACGCATTGAGCAGTTCTTC.